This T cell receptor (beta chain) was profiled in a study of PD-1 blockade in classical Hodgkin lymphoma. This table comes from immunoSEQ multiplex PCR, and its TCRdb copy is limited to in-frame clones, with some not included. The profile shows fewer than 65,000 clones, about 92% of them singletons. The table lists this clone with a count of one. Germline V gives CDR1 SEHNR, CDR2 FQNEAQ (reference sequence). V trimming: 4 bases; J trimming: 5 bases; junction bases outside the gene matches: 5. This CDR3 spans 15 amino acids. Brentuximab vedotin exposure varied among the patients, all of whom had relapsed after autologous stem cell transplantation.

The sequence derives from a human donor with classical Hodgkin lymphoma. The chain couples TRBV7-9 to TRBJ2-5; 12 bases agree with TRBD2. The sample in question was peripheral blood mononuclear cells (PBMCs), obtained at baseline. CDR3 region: CASSWPLAGGETQYF. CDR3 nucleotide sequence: TGTGCCAGCAGCTGGCCCCTAGCGGGGGGGGAGACCCAGTACTTC.